The clone carrying this T cell receptor (beta chain) was observed at least ten times. Its antigen is undetermined. This sample stems from a study of prognosis after radiotherapy for stage I lung cancer. The overall study: Operability status for all non-small cell lung cancer patients was recorded as medically inoperable. Study-level points and caveats: Following stereotactic body radiation therapy, unique TCR clone counts fell, with a median of 10,088 versus 6,861.

Two-round multiplex PCR on genomic DNA was the method by which TCR beta CDR3 was amplified. Specific primers for each TRBV and TRBJ gene were what first-round PCR used. From the multiplex PCR reads, TCRdb called clonotypes with MiXCR, one entry per CDR3 protein. The repertoire includes under 55,000 distinct CDR3 sequences, less than 45% of them detected once, and 8% to 10% sits in the top ten. The V end was cut by 3 bases, the J end by 0 bases, with 15 bases between. CDR3 length equals 17 residues. The V gene's germline CDR1 is LNHNV and CDR2 YYDKDF (reference sequence). The sample consisted of PBMCs, taken before or after stereotactic body radiation therapy (not recorded which). The receptor was derived from a donor of 50 years or more with non-small cell lung cancer. V is TRBV15 and J is TRBJ1-5; a weak D match, TRBD1 (5 bases). CDR3 nucleotides: TGTGCCACCAGCAGGAGGGGAGGGTTTTATAGCAATCAGCCCCAGCATTTT. Encoded protein: CATSRRGGFYSNQPQHF.